This entry lists 22 T cell receptor beta chains sequenced from one sample in a study of vaccination effects on CD4 cells after COVID-19. These TCRs' antigens remain unknown. Antigen-specific CD4+ T cells expanded by the ViraFEST assay with viral peptide pools were then sequenced. It was after approximately 11 days of culture that CD4+ T cells were isolated. The infection with SARS-CoV-2 (confirmed by PCR) occurred in this person between March and December 2020. Data came from immunoSEQ multiplex PCR; TCRdb stores just in-frame clones and leaves some out. This table holds 35,000 to 45,000 clones, around 70% found once. This specimen was CD4+ T cells from PBMCs cultured with HCoV-NL63 spike peptides, taken before COVID-19 vaccination. The receptors were sampled from a human donor who had a prior SARS-CoV-2 infection.

The chain uses TRBV11-3 and TRBJ2-7; no reliable D call. V lost 1 base and J 6 bases, leaving 10 bases between the germline ends. The CDR3 is 13 residues long. The V gene's germline CDR1 is SGHNT and CDR2 YENEEA. In DNA form, the CDR3 reads TGTGCCAGCAGCTTAGTATCCGGGTCCGAGCAGTACTTC. Translated, it gives CASSLVSGSEQYF.

The rearrangement links TRBV5-4 to TRBJ2-5; 10 bases align to TRBD2. J lost 5 bases, V lost 0 bases, and 4 bases had no gene match. Looked up from germline, CDR1 is SGHNT and CDR2 is YYREEE (reference sequence). This CDR3 contains 15 residues. DNA for the CDR3: TGTGCCAGCAGCTTGGTTGCTAGCGGGAGTGAGACCCAGTACTTC. Its protein is CASSLVASGSETQYF.

This clone came up a few times. V usage is TRBV19 and J usage is TRBJ2-3; 9 nucleotides agree with TRBD2. The germline V gene encodes CDR1 LNHDA and CDR2 SQIVND (reference sequence). Losses at the gene ends were 2 bases for V and 4 bases for J; bases not matched to a gene: 10. This CDR3 comprises 17 residues. The CDR3 here is CASSIIRAGGRADTQYF. DNA of the CDR3: TGTGCCAGTAGTATAATCCGAGCGGGGGGAAGAGCAGATACGCAGTATTTT.

This clone was seen a handful of times. The rearrangement joins TRBV27 to TRBJ2-3; D ambiguous. The V gene's germline CDR1 is MNHEY and CDR2 SMNVEV (reference sequence). V dropped 8 bases and J dropped 9 bases, with 21 bases sitting between them. CDR3 size: 14 residues. The CDR3 DNA is TGTGCCAGCCGTGGGTCGCCCCGACACGAAACGCAGTATTTT. Translation: CASRGSPRHETQYF.

V and J are TRBV4-2 and TRBJ2-2, with TRBD2 identical over 7 bases. CDR1 is LGHNA, CDR2 YNFKEQ, per germline. Losses at the gene ends were 4 bases for V and 4 bases for J; bases not matched to a gene: 12. The CDR3 covers 17 residues. This CDR3 reads CASSPGREILFTGELFF. Written as DNA, the CDR3 is TGTGCCAGCAGCCCAGGGCGGGAGATCTTGTTCACCGGGGAGCTGTTTTTT.

The rearrangement joins TRBV7-2 to TRBJ1-2; 9 positions match TRBD1. The CDR3 extends over 15 amino acids. Germline trimming cut 1 base from V and 7 bases from J; bases unmatched to any gene: 7. The V gene's germline CDR1 is SGHTA and CDR2 FQGNSA. As DNA, the CDR3 is TGTGCCAGCAGCTTAGTAGGGACAGGGTTGGTTGGCTACACCTTC. This sequence encodes CASSLVGTGLVGYTF.

The rearrangement links TRBV20-1 to TRBJ1-2, with D unresolved. The ends were cut back, 3 bases at V and 4 bases at J, with 12 bases in the middle. CDR1 and CDR2 from the germline V gene are DFQATT and SNEGSKA (reference sequence). The CDR3 runs 13 residues. CDR3 protein: CSASNADPYGYTF. CDR3 nucleotide sequence: TGCAGTGCTAGTAACGCTGACCCCTATGGCTACACCTTC.

This clone was observed a handful of times. V usage is TRBV14 and J usage is TRBJ1-4; D not certain. Trimming removed 0 bases from V and 2 bases from J, with 7 bases in between. The CDR3 is 15 residues long. Germline CDR1 and CDR2: SGHDN and FVKESK. The CDR3 DNA sequence: TGTGCCAGCAGCCAAGATTTACGGACTAATGAAAAACTGTTTTTT. It specifies CASSQDLRTNEKLFF.

V usage is TRBV7-2 and J usage is TRBJ1-2, with 8 bases matching TRBD1. The V and J ends lost 3 bases and 4 bases, in that order; junction bases with no gene match: 10. The germline V gene has CDR1 SGHTA and CDR2 FQGNSA. The CDR3 is made up of 16 amino acids. For the CDR3, the DNA is TGTGCCAGCAGCTTCCCAACGGGACAGGCGGCCTATGGCTACACCTTC. It codes for CASSFPTGQAAYGYTF.

This clone was counted only a few times. This chain joins TRBV6-1 and TRBJ1-1, with D unclear. The CDR3 extends over 15 amino acids. Germline CDR1 MNHNS, CDR2 SASEGT. Trimming removed 3 bases at V and 3 bases at J, with 14 bases between. The DNA for the CDR3 is TGTGCCAGCAGTGAGCTTTTGGGTATGGACACTGAAGCTTTCTTT. Translation gives CASSELLGMDTEAFF.

The V and J genes are TRBV6-5 and TRBJ2-7; 11 bases map to TRBD1. This CDR3 has 16 residues. Germline trimming cut 2 bases from V and 2 bases from J; bases unmatched to any gene: 5. CDR1 is MNHEY, CDR2 SVGAGI, per germline. CDR3 nucleotide sequence: TGTGCCAGCAGTTACGGTTTGGGACAGGGGGCCTACGAGCAGTACTTC. It encodes CASSYGLGQGAYEQYF.

The rearrangement joins TRBV9 to TRBJ2-7; 9 bases fit TRBD1. Germline V gene sequence: CDR1 SGDLS, CDR2 YYNGEE. J lost 5 bases, V lost 4 bases, and 4 bases had no gene match. The CDR3 is 13 residues long. This CDR3 reads CASSPGQGNEQYF. DNA of the CDR3: TGTGCCAGCAGCCCGGGACAGGGAAACGAGCAGTACTTC.

The genes are TRBV1 and TRBJ2-1; TRBD2 is taken as the D call from the table, unchecked against the DNA. TRBV1 is a pseudogene segment. The CDR3 totals 16 residues. The CDR3 loop reads CTSSPSPGGRRNEQFF. The CDR3 DNA reads TGCACCAGCAGCCCTTCCCCGGGGGGCCGTCGAAATGAGCAGTTCTTC.

The V call is TRBV5-1, the J call TRBJ1-1; TRBD1 aligns across 12 bases. The V and J ends lost 4 bases and 5 bases, in that order; junction bases with no gene match: 6. The CDR3 loop spans 15 amino acids. Germline CDR1 SGHRS, CDR2 YFSETQ. CDR3 in DNA: TGCGCCAGCAGCGAAAGGGACAGGGGGCTGACTGAAGCTTTCTTT. It translates to CASSERDRGLTEAFF. Looking up the rest from reference TRBV5-1 and TRBJ1-1 gives the full variable domain: KAGVTQTPRYLIKTRGQQVTLSCSPISGHRSVSWYQQTPGQGLQFLFEYFSETQRNKGNFPGRFSGRQFSNSRSEMNVSTLELGDSALYLCASSERDRGLTEAFFGQGTRLTVV.

The chain carries TRBV3-1 (or the pseudogene TRBV3-2) and TRBJ2-5; D is unresolved. This CDR3 has 13 amino acids. Trimming took off 1 base at V and 10 bases at J, with 13 bases between the two ends. Germline V gene data show CDR1 as LGHDT and CDR2 as YNNKEL (reference sequence). Here the CDR3 reads CASSQGHRDDQYF. The CDR3 DNA is TGTGCCAGCAGCCAAGGGCACCGCGACGACCAGTACTTC.

This clone was found a few times. DNA for the CDR3: TGTGCCAGCACCCTTGCCGGGACATTATCCTACGAGCAGTACTTC. Encoded protein: CASTLAGTLSYEQYF. This chain connects TRBV2 to TRBJ2-7; maybe TRBD1 (6 bases). The CDR3 contains 15 residues. The germline CDR1 and CDR2 sequences are SNHLY and FYNNEI. Trimming took 7 bases from V and 1 from J, leaving 17 bases between them.

This chain connects TRBV5-6 to TRBJ2-5; TRBD2 aligns across 7 bases. Trimming at V came to 4 bases and at J to 5 bases, leaving 11 bases not matched to a gene. The CDR3 has 15 amino acids. Germline values: CDR1 SGHDT, CDR2 YYEEEE. CDR3 in amino acids: CASSRVAGVLETQYF. The DNA for the CDR3 is TGTGCCAGCAGCCGTGTGGCGGGAGTCCTCGAGACCCAGTACTTC.

This rearrangement joins TRBV3-1 (or the pseudogene TRBV3-2) to TRBJ2-5; a possible D gene is TRBD2 (6 bases). The germline gives CDR1 LGHDT, CDR2 YNNKEL (reference sequence). V was shortened by 6 bases and J by 5 bases, with 13 bases between the two germline ends. The CDR3 totals 13 residues. The DNA for the CDR3 is TGTGCCAGCAGTCAGACTAGATTTGAGACCCAGTACTTC. It yields the protein CASSQTRFETQYF.

The chain has TRBV10-3 and TRBJ1-1; no clear D gene. This CDR3 has 16 amino acids. V dropped 0 bases and J dropped 2 bases, with 13 bases sitting between them. The germline V gene has CDR1 ENHRY and CDR2 SYGVKD. The CDR3 DNA sequence: TGTGCCATCAGTGAGTCCTGGGTTATGAGAAACACTGAAGCTTTCTTT. As protein: CAISESWVMRNTEAFF.

This clone turned up a few times. J is TRBJ2-7 and V is TRBV11-3; D unclear. The CDR3 length is 16 residues. Looked up from germline, CDR1 is SGHNT and CDR2 is YENEEA. With 0 bases removed from V and 5 bases from J, the gap between germline ends came to 17 bases. As DNA, the CDR3 is TGTGCCAGCAGCTTAGATAAGCGAGGAGCCACGCACGAGCAGTACTTC. Its translation is CASSLDKRGATHEQYF.

This clone was observed a few times. This chain links TRBV5-1 with TRBJ2-4, with 7 bases matching TRBD2. The CDR3 loop spans 14 amino acids. Per the germline V gene, CDR1 is SGHRS and CDR2 is YFSETQ. V lost 4 bases and J lost 1; bases outside the gene matches: 2. In DNA, the CDR3 is TGCGCCAGCAGCGACGGGGGGGCCAAAAACATTCAGTACTTC. As protein: CASSDGGAKNIQYF.

The chain uses TRBV19 and TRBJ2-5; 8 bases agree with TRBD1. This CDR3 comprises 14 residues. The J segment lost 5 bases and the V segment lost 2 bases, leaving 4 bases of the junction unmatched. Per the germline V gene, CDR1 is LNHDA and CDR2 is SQIVND (reference sequence). CDR3 nucleotides: TGTGCCAGTAGTATAACAGGGGGTTTTGAGACCCAGTACTTC. Protein product: CASSITGGFETQYF.